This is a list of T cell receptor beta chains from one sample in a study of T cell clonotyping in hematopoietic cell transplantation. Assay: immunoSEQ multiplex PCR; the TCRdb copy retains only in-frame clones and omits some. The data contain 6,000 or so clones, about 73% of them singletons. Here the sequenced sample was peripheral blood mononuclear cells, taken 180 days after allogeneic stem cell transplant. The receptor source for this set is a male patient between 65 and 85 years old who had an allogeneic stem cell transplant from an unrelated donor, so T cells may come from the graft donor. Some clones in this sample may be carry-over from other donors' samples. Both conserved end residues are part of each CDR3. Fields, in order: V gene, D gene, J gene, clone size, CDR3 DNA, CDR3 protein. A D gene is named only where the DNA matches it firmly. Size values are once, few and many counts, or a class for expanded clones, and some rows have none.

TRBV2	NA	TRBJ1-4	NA	TGTGCCAGCAGTGATTACGGGGGCGGACTGTTTTTT	CASSDYGGGLFF
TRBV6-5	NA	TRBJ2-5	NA	TGTGCCAGCAGTTACGCGGGGTGGGAGACCCAGTACTTC	CASSYAGWETQYF
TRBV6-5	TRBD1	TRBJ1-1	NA	TGTGCCAGCAGAACGACAGGGGGGGGAACTGAAGCTTTCTTT	CASRTTGGGTEAFF
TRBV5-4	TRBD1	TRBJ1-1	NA	TGTGCCAGCAGTCGACTCGGACAGGGTTTATCCGCTGAAGCTTTCTTT	CASSRLGQGLSAEAFF
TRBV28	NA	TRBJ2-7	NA	TGTGCCAGCAGTTTAGCGGTTGACTACGAGCAGTACTTC	CASSLAVDYEQYF
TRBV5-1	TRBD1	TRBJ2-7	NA	TGCGCCAGCAGCGGCGCCGGGACAGGGGGCGAGGGGCAGTACTTC	CASSGAGTGGEGQYF
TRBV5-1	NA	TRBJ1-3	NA	TGCGCCAGCAGCTTAGAGGCGTCTGGAAACACCATATATTTT	CASSLEASGNTIYF
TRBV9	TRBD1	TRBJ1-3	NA	TGTGCCAGCAGCGTAGGGACAGGGGGCTCTGGAAACACCATATATTTT	CASSVGTGGSGNTIYF
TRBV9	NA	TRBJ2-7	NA	TGTGCCAGGGGAATGGGAAATCCCCACGAGCAGTACTTC	CARGMGNPHEQYF
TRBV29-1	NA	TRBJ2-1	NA	TGCAGCGTGGCGACAGCCCTCTCGGGTGAGCAGTTCTTC	CSVATALSGEQFF
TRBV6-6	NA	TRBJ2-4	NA	TGTGCCAGCGGACTAGCCAAAAACATTCAGTACTTC	CASGLAKNIQYF
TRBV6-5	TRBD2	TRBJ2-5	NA	TGTGCCAGCAGAAACGACATAGCGGGGCAAGAGACCCAGTACTTC	CASRNDIAGQETQYF
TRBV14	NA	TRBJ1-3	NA	TGTGCCAGCAGAGTCGGGGCTGGAAACACCATATATTTT	CASRVGAGNTIYF
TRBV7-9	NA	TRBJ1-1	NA	TGTGCCAGCAGCCCCCTGTGGGGGAAGAACACTGAAGCTTTCTTT	CASSPLWGKNTEAFF
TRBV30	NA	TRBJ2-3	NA	TGTGCCTGGAGTGCACTCCTGCCAGATACGCAGTATTTT	CAWSALLPDTQYF
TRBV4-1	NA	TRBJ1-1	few	TGCGCCAGCAGCCAAGCGACAGCTTTAACTGAAGCTTTCTTT	CASSQATALTEAFF
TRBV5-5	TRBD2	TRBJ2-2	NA	TGTGCCAGCAGCAACAGGGACACAGGACTAGCGGGAGGGAACACCGGGGAGCTGTTTTTT	CASSNRDTGLAGGNTGELFF
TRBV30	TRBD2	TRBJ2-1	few	TGTGCCTGGAGCCAGCGGGAGAAAGAGCAGTTCTTC	CAWSQREKEQFF
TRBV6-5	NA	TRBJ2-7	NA	TGTGCCAGCAGTTACTCGTCCAGCCTTTTGGAGCAGTACTTC	CASSYSSSLLEQYF
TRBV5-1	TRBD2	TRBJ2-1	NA	TGCGCCAGCAGCTCCGCTAGGAGCGGGAGGGCCGACGAGCAGTTCTTC	CASSSARSGRADEQFF
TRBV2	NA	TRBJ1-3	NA	TGTGCCAGCACGGCCCTCTCTGGAAACACCATATATTTT	CASTALSGNTIYF
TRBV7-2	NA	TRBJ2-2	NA	TGTGCCAGCAGCTTATTACGGACTCCGAACACCGGGGAGCTGTTTTTT	CASSLLRTPNTGELFF
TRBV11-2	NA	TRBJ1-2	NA	TGTGCCAGCAGCCTCGACATCGGGTATGGCTACACCTTC	CASSLDIGYGYTF
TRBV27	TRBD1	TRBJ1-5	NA	TGTGCCAGCAGCCTCGGACAGGGGGAGCCCCAGCATTTT	CASSLGQGEPQHF